This T cell receptor (beta chain) was captured in a study of shared clonotypes between healthy human individuals. About the study: With ages of 18 to 49, the donors were two women and a few men.

V gave up 4 bases and J gave up 5 bases, with 15 bases separating them. The V gene's germline CDR1 is MDHEN and CDR2 SYDVKM. The CDR3 length is 14 residues. Clones were read by immunoSEQ multiplex PCR, and TCRdb kept only the in-frame ones, dropping some. The sample yields approximately 470,000 clones, almost 80% seen once. Genomic DNA, for the unsorted samples, came from 75 million to 95 million PBMCs. This chain connects TRBV28 to TRBJ2-7; D is perhaps TRBD1 (5 bases). Sequenced sample: PBMCs. This clonotype was obtained from a woman aged 40 to 50 in good health. Some clones in this sample may be carry-over from other donors' samples. CDR3 DNA: TGTGCCAGCAGTTCACTTCAGGGAATCCACGAGCAGTACTTC. Translation gives CASSSLQGIHEQYF.